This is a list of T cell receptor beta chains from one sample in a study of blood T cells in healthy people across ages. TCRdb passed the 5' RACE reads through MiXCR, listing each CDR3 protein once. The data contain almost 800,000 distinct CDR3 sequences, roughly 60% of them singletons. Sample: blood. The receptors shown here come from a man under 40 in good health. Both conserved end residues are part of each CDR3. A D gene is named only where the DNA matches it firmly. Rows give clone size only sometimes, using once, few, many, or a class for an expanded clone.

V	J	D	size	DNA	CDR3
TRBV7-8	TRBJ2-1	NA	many	TGTGCCAGCAGCTCCCACGGAGACAGGAGATACAATGAGCAGTTCTTC	CASSSHGDRRYNEQFF
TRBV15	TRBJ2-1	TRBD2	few	TGTGCCACCAGCAGCGGGACTAGCGGGAACAATGAGCAGTTCTTC	CATSSGTSGNNEQFF
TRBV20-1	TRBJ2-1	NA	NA	TGCAGTGCTAGGTGGTCATCGGGTAGCAATGAACAGTTCTTC	CSARWSSGSNEQFF
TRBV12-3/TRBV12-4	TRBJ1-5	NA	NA	TGTGCCAGCAGCGGGTGGGGGGATCAGCCCCAGCATTTT	CASSGWGDQPQHF
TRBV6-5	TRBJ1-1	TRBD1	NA	TGTGCCAGCAGTTACCTGAGGACAGGGGCCCACACTGAAGCTTTCTTT	CASSYLRTGAHTEAFF
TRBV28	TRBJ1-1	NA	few	TGTGCCAGCAGTTCGTTCCTCGGCACTGAAGCTTTCTTT	CASSSFLGTEAFF
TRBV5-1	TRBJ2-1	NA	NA	TGCGCCAGCAGCACCGGGACTCCGTCCAATGAGCAGTTCTTC	CASSTGTPSNEQFF
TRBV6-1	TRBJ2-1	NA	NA	TGTGCCAGCAGGTATGAGAGCGGGGAGCAGTTCTTC	CASRYESGEQFF
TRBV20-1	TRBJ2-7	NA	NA	TGCAGTGCTAAACGGTATGGGGAGCAGTACTTC	CSAKRYGEQYF
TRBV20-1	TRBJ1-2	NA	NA	TGCAGTGCTTCCAGTACGGGGGCGGGCTATGGCTACACCTTC	CSASSTGAGYGYTF
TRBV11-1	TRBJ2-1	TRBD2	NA	TGTGCCAGCAGCCCTACTAGCGGGACTCACAATGAGCAGTTCTTC	CASSPTSGTHNEQFF
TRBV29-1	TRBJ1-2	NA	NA	TGCAGCTCAGGAGGACAGAGCAACTATGGCTACACCTTC	CSSGGQSNYGYTF
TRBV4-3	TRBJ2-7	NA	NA	TGCGCCAGCAGCCAAGATTGGTTTCCATTCTTCTCCTACGAGCAGTACTTC	CASSQDWFPFFSYEQYF
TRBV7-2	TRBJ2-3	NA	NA	TGTGCCAGCAGCGCACTGGGTCATGTGACAGATACGCAGTATTTT	CASSALGHVTDTQYF
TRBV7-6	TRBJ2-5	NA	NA	TGTGCCAGCAGCACCAGCAGGGCTGGAGCTCCCCAGTACTTC	CASSTSRAGAPQYF
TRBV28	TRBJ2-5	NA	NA	TGTGCCGAGGGAACAGCGGACCAAGAGACCCAGTACTTC	CAEGTADQETQYF
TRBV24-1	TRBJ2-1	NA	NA	TGTGCCACCAGTCCCGGGAACAATGAGCAGTTCTTC	CATSPGNNEQFF
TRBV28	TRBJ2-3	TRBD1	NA	TGTGCCAGCAGTCGGGACAGCGGCCACACAGATACGCAGTATTTT	CASSRDSGHTDTQYF
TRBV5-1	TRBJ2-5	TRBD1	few	TGCGCCAGCAGCTTGGGGGACAGGGTCGAAGAGACCCAGTACTTC	CASSLGDRVEETQYF
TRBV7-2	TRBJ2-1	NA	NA	TGTGCCAGCAGCGCCGCTGGGGAGCAGTTCTTC	CASSAAGEQFF
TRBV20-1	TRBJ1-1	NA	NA	TGCAGTGCTAGACCAAGGGTGGGGGCGTACACTGAAGCTTTCTTT	CSARPRVGAYTEAFF
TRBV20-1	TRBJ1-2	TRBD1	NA	TGCAGTGCTAGACAGGGGGCTCACTATGGCTACACCTTC	CSARQGAHYGYTF
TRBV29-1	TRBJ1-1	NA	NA	TGCAGCTCCACGGAGGGGATGAACACTGAAGCTTTCTTT	CSSTEGMNTEAFF
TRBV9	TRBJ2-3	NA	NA	TGTGCCAGCAGCTTTGCGGGGTCACCTTCAGATACGCAGTATTTT	CASSFAGSPSDTQYF
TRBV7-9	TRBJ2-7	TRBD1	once	TGTGCCAGCAGCTTTGATGACAGGGCTAAATACGAGCAGTACTTC	CASSFDDRAKYEQYF
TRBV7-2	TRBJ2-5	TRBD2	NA	TGTGCCAGCAGCTTTTTTAGCGGGGAACAAGAGACCCAGTACTTC	CASSFFSGEQETQYF
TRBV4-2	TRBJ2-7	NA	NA	TGTGCCAGCAGCCCACGGGGCGGAGCCTACGAGCAGTACTTC	CASSPRGGAYEQYF